The clone carrying this T cell receptor beta chain showed up many times. What it binds is not known. RNA transcripts were the source from which TCR beta CDR3 regions were amplified. Second-round multiplex PCR came after first-round RT-PCR with HTBI primers. TCRdb re-derived calls from the multiplex PCR reads in MiXCR, one entry per CDR3 protein. Of 200,000 to 300,000 distinct CDR3 sequences listed, around 50% are singletons. The entry originates in a study of Graves' ophthalmopathy and Graves' hyperthyroidism. Study-wide results and limits: The blood repertoire also included most expanded thyroid clonotypes above 0.001 frequency.

This CDR3 is 14 amino acids long. V lost 3 bases and J lost 0, with 9 bases in between. Uncontrolled infections, other autoimmune diseases, pregnancy or lactation barred patients from enrollment. This clonotype was sampled from an adult man with Graves' ophthalmopathy. Sequenced: peripheral blood. The genes are TRBV12-3 or TRBV12-4 and TRBJ2-7; possibly TRBD1 or TRBD2 for D (5 bases each). The CDR3 DNA sequence: TGTGCCAGCAGTTTGGGACCTAGCTCCTACGAGCAGTACTTC. Protein: CASSLGPSSYEQYF.